This TCR beta chain is drawn from a study of cytomegalovirus exposure and HLA in healthy donors. Amplification used 60 Vbeta primers and 13 Jbeta primers. The method was immunoSEQ multiplex PCR; TCRdb's version includes in-frame clones alone and lacks a portion of them. Of about 130,000 clones listed, 60% to 85% were seen once; the top ten hold 1%. CDR3 length equals 16 residues. Germline loops: CDR1 MDHEN, CDR2 SYDVKM. Between the trimmed V and J ends, which lost 1 base and 1 base, there was a span of 13 bases. Source material: PBMCs. The TCR sequence derives from a human donor in good health. This chain connects TRBV28 to TRBJ1-1; D is perhaps TRBD1 (6 bases). The CDR3 DNA is TGTGCCAGCAGTTTATTCGGCAGGGGTCGGAACACTGAAGCTTTCTTT. Amino acids: CASSLFGRGRNTEAFF.